Following are 23 T cell receptor beta chains from one sample sequenced in a study of T cells in Graves' hyperthyroidism and ophthalmopathy. TCR beta CDR3 regions were amplified from RNA. The TCR CDR3 first-round RT-PCR relied on the HTBI primer set. MiXCR, run by TCRdb on the multiplex PCR reads, gives a single entry per CDR3 protein. Of 500,000 to 750,000 distinct CDR3 sequences in the sample, around 14% were seen once. The specimen sequenced was blood. These receptors all stem from a woman aged 18 to 35 with Graves' ophthalmopathy.

V is TRBV9 and J is TRBJ2-3, with D maybe TRBD2 (5 bases). V lost 3 bases, J lost 0 bases, and 8 bases lay in between. The CDR3 is 14 amino acids. Germline CDR1 is SGDLS and CDR2 is YYNGEE. The CDR3 coding sequence is TGTGCCAGCAGCGCCAGGACTAGCACAGATACGCAGTATTTT. Encoded protein: CASSARTSTDTQYF. Drawing the rest from reference TRBV9 and TRBJ2-3, the complete variable domain is DSGVTQTPKHLITATGQRVTLRCSPRSGDLSVYWYQQSLDQGLQFLIQYYNGEERAKGNILERFSAQQFPDLHSELNLSSLELGDSALYFCASSARTSTDTQYFGPGTRLTVL.

The chain has TRBV7-8 and TRBJ2-7; D is uncertain. This CDR3 contains 16 residues. Germline V gene sequence: CDR1 SGHVS, CDR2 FQNEAQ. V was cut by 1 base and J by 4 bases, with 17 bases left in between. In DNA, the CDR3 is TGTGCCAGCAGCTTAGTGAGCGCTAACCTCTTTTACGAGCAGTACTTC. Protein product: CASSLVSANLFYEQYF.

This chain connects TRBV6-1 to TRBJ1-1; maybe TRBD1 (6 bases). The germline V gene has CDR1 MNHNS and CDR2 SASEGT. This CDR3 has 14 residues. V was trimmed by 8 bases and J by 5 bases, leaving 18 bases between them. Here the CDR3 reads CASQSGTPRTEAFF. CDR3 in DNA: TGTGCCAGCCAATCCGGGACACCCAGAACTGAAGCTTTCTTT.

This clonotype occurred a few times. V is TRBV4-1 and J is TRBJ2-7; 9 bases map to TRBD1. Per the germline V gene, CDR1 is MGHRA and CDR2 is YSYEKL. Losses at the gene ends were 1 base for V and 1 base for J; bases not matched to a gene: 5. The CDR3 has 16 amino acids. The DNA for the CDR3 is TGCGCCAGCAGCCAAGTCAGGACAGGGGAATCCTACGAGCAGTACTTC. Protein product: CASSQVRTGESYEQYF.

This clonotype was counted a single time. An end of the junction differs from the germline gene, which may be a read error. The CDR3 spells CASRSRLNTEAFF. CDR3 coding DNA: TGCGCCAGCAGGTCAAGGTTGAACACTGAAGCTTTCTTT. The rearrangement uses TRBV5-5 and TRBJ1-1; no clear D. CDR3 size: 13 residues. Germline V gene sequence: CDR1 SGHKS, CDR2 YYEKEE (reference sequence).

This clonotype was counted at least ten times. The rearrangement links TRBV28 to TRBJ1-2; the match to TRBD1 covers 7 bases. The V segment lost 2 bases and the J segment 5 bases; nucleotides outside the gene matches: 11. The CDR3 is made up of 16 amino acids. CDR1 and CDR2 (germline): MDHEN, SYDVKM. The CDR3 spells CASSLIVQGVEYGYTF. The CDR3 DNA follows: TGTGCCAGCAGTTTAATTGTTCAGGGGGTAGAATATGGCTACACCTTC.

Ten or more counts support this clonotype. The chain is built from TRBV7-2 and TRBJ2-1, with 8 bases fitting TRBD2. V shed 7 bases and J 4 bases; nucleotides not matched to a gene: 9. CDR3 length: 15 amino acids. Looked up from germline, CDR1 is SGHTA and CDR2 is FQGNSA. CDR3 region: CASKFREGVYNEQFF. The CDR3 nucleotides read TGTGCCAGCAAATTCCGGGAGGGGGTGTACAATGAGCAGTTCTTC.

The CDR3 region is CASSVQGERGKLFF. The CDR3 nucleotides are TGTGCCAGTAGTGTACAGGGGGAAAGAGGAAAACTGTTTTTT. The J gene is TRBJ1-4, the V gene TRBV19; 8 bases are a match to TRBD1. J was trimmed by 10 bases and V by 5 bases; bases with no gene match: 9. Germline CDR1 LNHDA, CDR2 SQIVND (reference sequence). CDR3 length equals 14 residues.

This clonotype was recorded at least ten times. The genes are TRBV7-2 and TRBJ2-3, with 12 bases fitting TRBD2. The CDR3 is 16 amino acids. CDR1 and CDR2 (germline): SGHTA, FQGNSA. Trimming at V came to 0 bases and at J to 6 bases, leaving 4 bases not matched to a gene. CDR3 in DNA: TGTGCCAGCAGCTTAGCCCTAGCGGGGGGGAGGGATACGCAGTATTTT. The encoded protein is CASSLALAGGRDTQYF.

This clonotype has only a few counts. The rearrangement joins TRBV7-3 to TRBJ2-1; 11 bases agree with TRBD1. CDR1 and CDR2 from the germline V gene are SGHTA and FQGTGA. This CDR3 contains 18 residues. V lost 2 bases to trimming and J lost 0 bases; unmatched junction nucleotides: 6. DNA of the CDR3: TGTGCCAGCAGCTTAGTCTGGGGACAGGGGGTCTCCTACAATGAGCAGTTCTTC. As protein: CASSLVWGQGVSYNEQFF.

This clonotype occurred many times. J is TRBJ2-3 and V is TRBV7-2; D ambiguous. Between the trimmed V and J ends, which lost 2 bases and 1 base, there was a span of 10 bases. Germline V gives CDR1 SGHTA, CDR2 FQGNSA. This CDR3 contains 15 residues. CDR3 loop: CASSLKLSGTDTQYF. The CDR3 region has the DNA TGTGCCAGCAGCTTAAAGCTGTCGGGCACAGATACGCAGTATTTT.

Only a few counts were recorded for this clonotype. A much larger clonotype is one base distant, so this may be a read error. The chain is built from TRBV20-1 and TRBJ2-3; TRBD2 matches at 7 bases. Per germline, CDR1 DFQATT and CDR2 SNEGSKA (reference sequence). The J segment lost 1 base and the V segment lost 3 bases, leaving 10 bases of the junction unmatched. The CDR3 is 16 residues long. CDR3 loop: CSASSWAGAGTDTQYF. DNA for the CDR3: TGCAGTGCTAGTAGCTGGGCGGGAGCGGGCACAGATACGCAGTATTTT.

The V gene is TRBV12-5, the J gene TRBJ1-1, with 8 bases fitting TRBD1. The CDR3 length is 13 residues. Germline V CDR1 and CDR2: LGHNT, FRNRAP. Trimming removed 1 base from V and 8 bases from J; junction bases left unmatched: 3. The CDR3 is CASGLARTGEAFF. Written as DNA, the CDR3 is TGTGCTAGTGGTTTGGCAAGGACAGGGGAAGCTTTCTTT.

V is TRBV14 and J is TRBJ1-6, with TRBD1 as a possible D gene (5 bases). The CDR3 runs 14 residues. Germline assignment: CDR1 SGHDN and CDR2 FVKESK. V was shortened by 1 base and J by 8 bases, with 9 bases between the two germline ends. The CDR3 is CASSQVGVDSPLHF. CDR3 bases: TGTGCCAGCAGCCAAGTGGGGGTAGATTCACCCCTCCACTTT.

V gene TRBV30 combines with J gene TRBJ2-7, with 7 bases that match TRBD2. The CDR3 totals 14 residues. Germline CDR1 is GTSNPN and CDR2 is SVGIG (reference sequence). The J segment lost 4 bases and the V segment lost 1 base, leaving 7 bases of the junction unmatched. In DNA, the CDR3 is TGTGCCTGGAGTGCCCCGGGACTATCTTACGAGCAGTACTTC. It yields the protein CAWSAPGLSYEQYF.

This sequence joins TRBV30 and TRBJ2-3, with D perhaps TRBD2 (6 bases). CDR3 length equals 12 residues. CDR1 and CDR2 (germline): GTSNPN, SVGIG (reference sequence). V was clipped by 8 bases and J by 6 bases, with 15 bases between them. In nucleotides, the CDR3 is TGTGCCCTACGACTAGACTCGGATACGCAGTATTTT. Translation: CALRLDSDTQYF. Full variable domain (missing parts from reference TRBV30 and TRBJ2-3): SQTIHQWPATLVQPVGSPLSLECTVEGTSNPNLYWYRQAAGRGLQLLFYSVGIGQISSEVPQNLSASRPQDRQFILSSKKLLLSDSGFYLCALRLDSDTQYFGPGTRLTVL.

This chain joins TRBV12-3 or TRBV12-4 and TRBJ2-7; TRBD1 matches at 9 bases. The CDR3 contains 14 residues. The V and J ends lost 10 bases and 2 bases, in that order; junction bases with no gene match: 9. The CDR3 DNA reads as TGTGCCAACAGCCCCAGGGACAGGGCCTACGAGCAGTACTTC. Translation gives CANSPRDRAYEQYF.

The V gene is TRBV11-2, the J gene TRBJ1-4; 9 bases match TRBD1. Germline V gene data show CDR1 as SGHAT and CDR2 as FQNNGV. With V trimmed by 5 bases and J by 9 bases, 7 bases remained unmatched. This CDR3 contains 14 residues. The CDR3 here is CASSLQGASKKLFF. Here the CDR3 DNA reads TGTGCCAGCAGCCTACAGGGGGCATCGAAAAAACTGTTTTTT. The full variable domain, in which reference TRBV11-2 and TRBJ1-4 provide the parts outside the CDR3, is EAGVAQSPRYKIIEKRQSVAFWCNPISGHATLYWYQQILGQGPKLLIQFQNNGVVDDSQLPKDRFSAERLKGVDSTLKIQPAKLEDSAVYLCASSLQGASKKLFFGSGTQLSVL.

Many counts were recorded for this clonotype. The chain employs TRBV7-8 and TRBJ1-4, with 8 bases aligning to TRBD1. V shed 4 bases and J 7 bases; nucleotides not matched to a gene: 5. The CDR3 length is 14 residues. Germline CDR1 reads SGHVS; CDR2 reads FQNEAQ. Here the CDR3 reads CASSSRTGREKLFF. CDR3 nucleotide sequence: TGTGCCAGCAGCTCCCGGACAGGGCGTGAAAAACTGTTTTTT.

This clonotype was counted many times. This chain connects TRBV20-1 to TRBJ1-6, with D uncertain. This CDR3 contains 15 residues. Per germline, CDR1 DFQATT and CDR2 SNEGSKA (reference sequence). V was shortened by 6 bases and J by 14 bases, with 26 bases between the two germline ends. CDR3 coding DNA: TGCAGTGCCCCAGCGGGCTTGCAAACCCGGGCCGCCCTCCACTTT. Translated: CSAPAGLQTRAALHF.

In this sample, this clonotype turned up many times. The rearrangement links TRBV2 to TRBJ2-5, with D unclear. CDR1 and CDR2 from the germline V gene are SNHLY and FYNNEI. Trimming pared 2 bases from V and 9 bases from J, leaving 7 bases between. The CDR3 is made up of 11 amino acids. The CDR3 region has the DNA TGTGCCAGCAGTGAATATACGTCCCAGTACTTC. Translated, it gives CASSEYTSQYF.

This clonotype was counted at least ten times. The V and J genes are TRBV20-1 and TRBJ2-1, with a weak D call TRBD1 (6 bases). The V gene's germline CDR1 is DFQATT and CDR2 SNEGSKA (reference sequence). The V gene lost 1 base and the J gene lost 2 bases, with 15 bases spanning the gap. The CDR3 is 16 residues long. Here the CDR3 reads CSARVSGTPAYNEQFF. The CDR3 DNA sequence: TGCAGTGCTAGAGTTTCCGGGACACCGGCCTACAATGAGCAGTTCTTC.

This sequence joins TRBV9 and TRBJ2-1; 12 nucleotides line up with TRBD2. V dropped 0 bases and J dropped 3; count of bases not matched to a gene: 7. The CDR3 consists of 18 residues. Germline lookup yields CDR1 SGDLS and CDR2 YYNGEE. The CDR3 spells CASSVGSRTSGNYNEQFF. In DNA, the CDR3 is TGTGCCAGCAGCGTAGGCTCGCGGACTAGCGGGAACTACAATGAGCAGTTCTTC.